These T cell receptor beta chains were read from a single sample in a study of shared T cell receptors in the human thymus. Libraries were prepared by immunoSEQ multiplex PCR; TCRdb keeps only in-frame clonotypes and omits some of them. The sample contains hundreds of thousands of clones, approximately 90% of which appear only once. The sample was also reused in another study, on human thymus T cells.

Sequencing was carried out using thymocytes. The source of these receptors is a boy less than two years old with a congenital heart defect. The CDR3 runs from the conserved cysteine through the conserved F or W. Each record gives: D gene, V gene, CDR3 length, clone size, J gene, CDR3 protein, CDR3 DNA. A D gene is named only where the DNA matches it firmly. A row's size may be missing; if present it is once, few, many or a size class.

-,TRBV18,14,-,TRBJ1-2,CASSPPGGNYGYTF,TGTGCCAGCTCACCACCGGGCGGGAACTATGGCTACACCTTC
-,TRBV6-5,14,once,TRBJ1-2,CASSYLAGDYGYTF,TGTGCCAGCAGTTACCTTGCCGGGGACTATGGCTACACCTTC
-,TRBV7-2,16,-,TRBJ2-7,CASSLGGRGDDYEQYF,TGTGCCAGCAGCTTAGGAGGCAGGGGGGACGATTACGAGCAGTACTTC
TRBD1,TRBV5-6,16,-,TRBJ2-1,CASSLGRQGPYNEQFF,TGTGCCAGCAGCCTGGGAAGACAGGGGCCCTACAATGAGCAGTTCTTC
-,TRBV28,15,-,TRBJ2-2,CASSENIPFVGELFF,TGTGCCAGCAGTGAAAACATCCCCTTCGTCGGGGAGCTGTTTTTT
-,TRBV28,13,few,TRBJ2-7,CASNPRVAYEQYF,TGTGCCAGCAACCCCAGGGTGGCCTACGAGCAGTACTTC
TRBD1,TRBV28,14,-,TRBJ1-2,CASSLGTGRWGYTF,TGTGCCAGCAGTCTCGGGACAGGCCGTTGGGGCTACACCTTC
-,TRBV7-8,15,once,TRBJ2-3,CASRGTGRSTDTQYF,TGTGCCAGCAGGGGGACCGGGAGATCGACAGATACGCAGTATTTT
TRBD1,TRBV9,16,-,TRBJ2-4,CASSVDEDRDKNIQYF,TGTGCCAGCAGCGTAGATGAGGACAGGGACAAAAACATTCAGTACTTC
TRBD1,TRBV5-1,16,-,TRBJ2-1,CASRRLEDRGHNEQFF,TGCGCCAGCAGGCGTCTGGAGGACAGGGGCCACAATGAGCAGTTCTTC
-,TRBV6-1,15,once,TRBJ2-5,CASTVDGGPQETQYF,TGTGCCAGCACTGTGGATGGGGGCCCCCAAGAGACCCAGTACTTC
TRBD1,TRBV5-1,16,-,TRBJ2-5,CASSLGGQGEVETQYF,TGCGCCAGCAGCTTGGGCGGACAGGGCGAGGTCGAGACCCAGTACTTC
TRBD2,TRBV25-1,17,-,TRBJ2-1,CASSELIAGGHYNEQFF,TGTGCCAGCAGTGAACTCATAGCGGGAGGTCACTACAATGAGCAGTTCTTC
TRBD2,TRBV7-8,16,-,TRBJ2-1,CASSLGLAGGTAEQFF,TGTGCCAGCAGCTTAGGACTAGCGGGAGGTACGGCTGAGCAGTTCTTC
-,TRBV5-1,16,few,TRBJ2-7,CASSEGPQWFSYEQYF,TGCGCCAGCAGCGAGGGCCCCCAGTGGTTTTCCTACGAGCAGTACTTC
-,TRBV9,16,-,TRBJ2-5,CASSVGPRDHQETQYF,TGTGCCAGCAGCGTAGGTCCTAGAGACCACCAAGAGACCCAGTACTTC
TRBD1,TRBV19,14,-,TRBJ2-7,CASRADRFSYEQYF,TGTGCCAGTAGGGCGGACAGGTTTTCCTACGAGCAGTACTTC
TRBD2,TRBV4-1,21,-,TRBJ2-3,CASSQGVPWRGLAGAPDTQYF,TGCGCCAGCAGCCAAGGTGTCCCCTGGCGCGGGCTAGCGGGAGCCCCAGATACGCAGTATTTT
-,TRBV5-6,16,-,TRBJ1-6,CASSPRGITGNSPLHF,TGTGCCAGCAGCCCCAGGGGCATAACTGGCAATTCACCCCTCCACTTT
TRBD2,TRBV7-9,18,-,TRBJ2-3,CASAATPTSGRKGDTQYF,TGTGCCAGCGCAGCCACCCCGACTAGCGGGAGGAAGGGAGATACGCAGTATTTT
TRBD2,TRBV11-1,16,-,TRBJ2-3,CASRGGGGDGGDTQYF,TGTGCCAGCAGAGGCGGCGGGGGGGACGGCGGAGATACGCAGTATTTT
TRBD1,TRBV6-5,15,-,TRBJ1-4,CASRNRGRLGEKLFF,TGTGCCAGCAGGAACAGGGGGCGGTTAGGAGAAAAACTGTTTTTT